The T cell receptor beta chain under discussion was sequenced for a study of T cell responses to AZD1222 COVID-19 vaccine. This clone was counted a single time. Its antigen is unknown. CDR1 and CDR2 from the germline V gene are LNHDA and SQIVND (reference sequence). The CDR3 loop spans 14 amino acids. The V end was cut by 2 bases, the J end by 0 bases, with 7 bases between. Study observations and caveats: Sampling that yielded the repertoires occurred only after the peak T cell response. Vaccine-related CD4 TCRs covered spike, predominating at 160-218 and 743-854. Baseline testing showed seropositivity in only a handful of AZD1222 recipients.

Method: immunoSEQ multiplex PCR; TCRdb's copy keeps in-frame clones and lacks some. The sample records 110,000 or so clones, approximately 90% being singletons. Second doses at about 4 or about 12 weeks were pooled. Here the sequenced sample was peripheral blood, taken 28 days after the second AZD1222 dose. V and J are TRBV19 and TRBJ1-1; D is unclear. This clonotype was obtained from an adult who received the AZD1222 COVID-19 vaccine. CDR3 region: CASSIQWMNTEAFF. The CDR3 DNA sequence: TGTGCCAGTAGTATACAATGGATGAACACTGAAGCTTTCTTT.